A single sample is the source of the 7 T cell receptor beta chains below, sequenced in a study of CD8+CD57+ T cells in acquired aplastic anemia. Previously, flow cytometry had revealed CD8+CD57+ cell expansion in the patients chosen for sequencing. Researchers used genomic DNA as the template to profile TCR beta VDJ and CDR3. TCRdb reprocessed the reads via MiXCR and lists one record per CDR3 protein. This sample has 200,000 to 250,000 distinct CDR3 sequences, with about 60% found just once. The specimen sequenced was sorted CD4+, CD8+, or CD8+CD57+ T cells (not recorded which) from PBMCs. Receptors were obtained from a human donor with aplastic anemia.

This clonotype has a handful of counts. The chain has TRBV10-3 and TRBJ2-5; D unresolved. The ends were cut back, 8 bases at V and 1 base at J, with 2 bases in the middle. CDR3 length equals 10 residues. From germline, CDR1 is ENHRY and CDR2 SYGVKD. The CDR3 region is CAIGQETQYF. The DNA of the CDR3 is TGTGCCATCGGCCAAGAGACCCAGTACTTC.

The V and J genes are TRBV7-2 and TRBJ1-5; the D is unclear. The length of the CDR3 is 13 residues. Deletions cut 5 bases from V and 3 bases from J, with 8 bases between. In germline, CDR1 is SGHTA, CDR2 FQGNSA. The CDR3 spells CASSQELNQPQHF. The CDR3 DNA is TGTGCCAGCAGCCAGGAGCTCAATCAGCCCCAGCATTTT.

Note on this clonotype: Its ends do not fully match the called genes, so a read error is possible. CDR3 amino acids: CASSTGRGNHYRSHEQYF. DNA of the CDR3: TGCGCCAGTAGTACAGGCAGGGGAAACCACTACCGGTCACACGAGCAGTACTTC. The chain has TRBV19 and TRBJ2-7; tentative D call: TRBD1 (6 bases). The CDR3 consists of 18 residues. In germline, CDR1 is LNHDA, CDR2 SQIVND (reference sequence).

This sequence joins TRBV5-5 and TRBJ1-3; no clear D gene. Germline lookup yields CDR1 SGHKS and CDR2 YYEKEE (reference sequence). Trimming stripped 3 bases from V and 1 base from J, with 8 bases between. The CDR3 totals 14 residues. This CDR3 is CASSYPLSGNTIYF. DNA of the CDR3: TGTGCCAGCAGCTATCCGTTATCTGGAAACACCATATATTTT.

This clonotype was detected only once. V and J are TRBV5-1 and TRBJ1-6, with 7 positions matching TRBD1. The trim removed 4 bases at V and 10 bases at J, leaving 8 bases unmatched. CDR3 length: 14 amino acids. Germline V gives CDR1 SGHRS, CDR2 YFSETQ. The CDR3 spells CASSPGTARSPLHF. CDR3 bases: TGCGCCAGCAGCCCCGGGACAGCACGGTCACCCCTCCACTTT. Filled out from reference TRBV5-1 and TRBJ1-6, the complete variable domain reads KAGVTQTPRYLIKTRGQQVTLSCSPISGHRSVSWYQQTPGQGLQFLFEYFSETQRNKGNFPGRFSGRQFSNSRSEMNVSTLELGDSALYLCASSPGTARSPLHFGNGTRLTVT.

This clonotype came up many times. The CDR3 bases are TGTGCCAGCAGCCCGAGTCCTGGCCAGACCCAGTACTTC. Encoded protein: CASSPSPGQTQYF. This chain links TRBV9 with TRBJ2-5; D not certain. Trimming cost V 4 bases and J 6 bases, with 13 bases left between them. Germline CDR1 SGDLS, CDR2 YYNGEE. This CDR3 contains 13 residues. Together with reference TRBV9 and TRBJ2-5, the CDR3 gives the full variable domain: DSGVTQTPKHLITATGQRVTLRCSPRSGDLSVYWYQQSLDQGLQFLIQYYNGEERAKGNILERFSAQQFPDLHSELNLSSLELGDSALYFCASSPSPGQTQYFGPGTRLLVL.

V is TRBV4-1 and J is TRBJ2-7; 8 bases line up with TRBD1. Germline CDR1 MGHRA, CDR2 YSYEKL. The V segment lost 1 base and the J segment 2 bases; nucleotides outside the gene matches: 7. The CDR3 contains 16 residues. The CDR3 sequence: CASSQARTGSTYEQYF. For the CDR3, the DNA is TGCGCCAGCAGCCAAGCCAGGACAGGGTCGACCTACGAGCAGTACTTC.